The source of this T cell receptor (beta chain) is a study of T cell repertoires in ileal Crohn's disease. Study-level information: Every patient was operated on for stricturing (roughly 61%) or penetrating (39%) complications.

This table comes from immunoSEQ multiplex PCR, and its TCRdb copy is limited to in-frame clones, with some not included. The table has more than 13,000 clones, 65% to 85% seen once. Notes on this clone: Its target is not known.

The V segment lost 3 bases and the J segment 3 bases; nucleotides outside the gene matches: 3. Germline lookup yields CDR1 SGDLS and CDR2 YYNGEE. This CDR3 has 14 residues. Overall study results and limits: The median delay to postoperative endoscopy was 6.9 months. Endoscopic recurrence occurred in every patient whose clonality exceeded 26.8%.

The time point was: neoterminal ileum biopsy at postoperative endoscopy, about 6 months after surgery. This receptor was obtained from an adult with Crohn's disease. This chain joins TRBV9 and TRBJ2-3, with 8 nucleotides matching TRBD2. Input material: ileal tissue. The CDR3 region has the DNA TGTGCCAGCAGCGCTAGCGGGTGGACAGATACGCAGTATTTT. It encodes CASSASGWTDTQYF. Looking up the rest from reference TRBV9 and TRBJ2-3 gives the full variable domain: DSGVTQTPKHLITATGQRVTLRCSPRSGDLSVYWYQQSLDQGLQFLIQYYNGEERAKGNILERFSAQQFPDLHSELNLSSLELGDSALYFCASSASGWTDTQYFGPGTRLTVL.